The 27 T cell receptor beta chains below come from one sample, sequenced in a study of neoadjuvant nivolumab and ipilimumab in lung cancer. TCRdb's copy holds only in-frame clones and misses some; the assay was immunoSEQ multiplex PCR. This table has roughly 30,000 clones, approximately 90% appearing once. Sequencing used peripheral blood, obtained after neoadjuvant nivolumab, alone or with ipilimumab, at or shortly before surgery. The receptor source for this set is an adult with non-small cell lung cancer.

This chain connects TRBV11-3 to TRBJ1-1; tentatively, D is TRBD1 (6 bases). The V and J ends lost 3 bases and 0 bases respectively, with 8 bases between them. Germline V gives CDR1 SGHNT, CDR2 YENEEA. The CDR3 sequence is 14 residues long. The CDR3 DNA sequence: TGTGCCAGCAGCTTGGGACATCTGAACACTGAAGCTTTCTTT. Its protein product is CASSLGHLNTEAFF. The full variable domain, its missing parts supplied by reference TRBV11-3 and TRBJ1-1, is EAGVVQSPRYKIIEKKQPVAFWCNPISGHNTLYWYLQNLGQGPELLIRYENEEAVDDSQLPKDRFSAERLKGVDSTLKIQPAELGDSAVYLCASSLGHLNTEAFFGQGTRLTVV.

The chain joins TRBV7-8 to TRBJ2-3, with 7 bases matching TRBD2. CDR1 is SGHVS and CDR2 is FQNEAQ in the germline V gene. Unmatched junction bases numbered 13, after V lost 5 bases and J lost 2 bases. The CDR3 sequence is 17 residues long. CDR3 loop: CASSPWPARDYTDTQYF. CDR3 coding DNA: TGTGCCAGCAGCCCCTGGCCGGCCCGGGACTACACAGATACGCAGTATTTT.

This clone was seen once. The J gene is TRBJ1-1, the V gene TRBV10-3, with D hard to call. Germline CDR1 is ENHRY and CDR2 is SYGVKD. V was trimmed by 4 bases and J by 7 bases, leaving 16 bases between them. This CDR3 region has 14 residues. The CDR3 region is CAISGSSGRDEAFF. For the CDR3, the DNA is TGTGCCATCAGTGGGTCCTCTGGACGGGATGAAGCTTTCTTT.

The chain employs TRBV5-1 and TRBJ2-4; D tentatively fits TRBD1 or TRBD2 (5 bases each). Germline V gene sequence: CDR1 SGHRS, CDR2 YFSETQ. CDR3 length: 15 residues. The germline V and J ends were trimmed by 4 bases and 8 bases, with 19 bases remaining between them. CDR3 in DNA: TGCGCCAGCAGCCCGGAGGCAAGGGGCTTAGACATTCAGTACTTC. Translating it yields CASSPEARGLDIQYF. The whole variable domain, filled in from reference TRBV5-1 and TRBJ2-4, reads KAGVTQTPRYLIKTRGQQVTLSCSPISGHRSVSWYQQTPGQGLQFLFEYFSETQRNKGNFPGRFSGRQFSNSRSEMNVSTLELGDSALYLCASSPEARGLDIQYFGAGTRLSVL.

This clone was recorded once. V gene TRBV19 combines with J gene TRBJ1-2; D gene uncertain. V lost 4 bases, J lost 5 bases, and 11 bases lay in between. Per germline, CDR1 LNHDA and CDR2 SQIVND (reference sequence). The CDR3 spans 13 residues. CDR3 sequence reads: CASSKGQRYGYTF. CDR3 bases: TGTGCCAGTAGTAAGGGCCAACGATATGGCTACACCTTC.

The chain recombines TRBV6-1 with TRBJ1-2, with a weak D call TRBD1 (5 bases). This CDR3 has 14 residues. Germline CDR1 is MNHNS and CDR2 is SASEGT. V gave up 5 bases and J gave up 7 bases, with 17 bases separating them. For the CDR3, the DNA is TGTGCCAGCAGTCCGCACCGGGACCTCCCTGGCTACACCTTC. Residues: CASSPHRDLPGYTF.

The V gene is TRBV6-1, the J gene TRBJ1-1, with no clear D. The CDR3 loop spans 15 amino acids. V was pared by 4 bases and J by 0 bases, with 12 bases between. Germline CDR1 is MNHNS and CDR2 is SASEGT. The CDR3 coding sequence is TGTGCCAGCAGTGCCCTACACAGCATGAACACTGAAGCTTTCTTT. It is translated as CASSALHSMNTEAFF.

The J gene is TRBJ2-2, the V gene TRBV5-4; TRBD1 might be the D (6 bases). The CDR3 runs to 15 residues. The V gene's germline CDR1 is SGHNT and CDR2 YYREEE (reference sequence). The V end was cut by 4 bases, the J end by 0 bases, with 10 bases between. The CDR3 DNA reads TGTGCCAGCAGCCTGGACAGTTCGAACACCGGGGAGCTGTTTTTT. This sequence encodes CASSLDSSNTGELFF.

This clone was observed a few times. V and J are TRBV7-9 and TRBJ2-3; 8 bases map to TRBD2. V shed 5 bases, J shed 1 base, and the junction held 8 bases outside the gene matches. Per germline, CDR1 SEHNR and CDR2 FQNEAQ (reference sequence). This CDR3 has 16 residues. CDR3 amino acids: CASSPGGAGGTDTQYF. CDR3 DNA: TGTGCCAGCAGCCCGGGGGGAGCGGGGGGCACAGATACGCAGTATTTT.

This clone has a single count. The chain links TRBV6-5 to TRBJ2-5; D is ambiguous. Trimming shortened V by 6 bases and J by 2 bases, and 7 bases separated the two germline ends. There are 12 residues in the CDR3. CDR1 is MNHEY, CDR2 SVGAGI, per germline. The CDR3 here is CASRGSQETQYF. DNA of the CDR3: TGTGCCAGCAGGGGATCACAAGAGACCCAGTACTTC.

The rearrangement uses TRBV4-1 and TRBJ1-1, with D perhaps TRBD1 (6 bases). The V end lost 0 bases, the J end lost 13 bases, and 12 bases lay between the germline ends. The CDR3 runs 12 residues. CDR1 MGHRA and CDR2 YSYEKL come from the germline V gene. The CDR3 here is CASSQDRGPGFF. The CDR3 DNA is TGCGCCAGCAGCCAAGATCGGGGGCCGGGTTTCTTT.

The chain employs TRBV5-1 and TRBJ2-2; D might be TRBD1 (6 bases). The CDR3 has 14 amino acids. The germline gives CDR1 SGHRS, CDR2 YFSETQ. Deletions cut 3 bases from V and 4 bases from J, with 10 bases between. The CDR3 here is CASSSQGSTGELFF. The CDR3 bases are TGCGCCAGCAGCTCACAGGGTTCCACCGGGGAGCTGTTTTTT.

This clone was seen only once. J is TRBJ2-7 and V is TRBV10-3; 7 bases map to TRBD1. V shed 6 bases, J shed 4 bases, and the junction held 9 bases outside the gene matches. CDR1 is ENHRY, CDR2 SYGVKD, per germline. The CDR3 has 14 residues. CDR3 loop: CAISDKGQLYEQYF. The CDR3 DNA reads as TGTGCCATCAGCGATAAGGGACAGCTTTACGAGCAGTACTTC.

The gene calls are TRBV9 and TRBJ1-4; TRBD1 is a possible D gene (5 bases). The V end was cut by 3 bases, the J end by 3 bases, with 15 bases between. Germline V gene data show CDR1 as SGDLS and CDR2 as YYNGEE. The CDR3 is 16 residues long. The CDR3 bases are TGTGCCAGCAGCGCCACCTTAGAGGGACCTAATGAAAAACTGTTTTTT. It encodes CASSATLEGPNEKLFF. The full variable domain, with the rest looked up from reference TRBV9 and TRBJ1-4, is DSGVTQTPKHLITATGQRVTLRCSPRSGDLSVYWYQQSLDQGLQFLIQYYNGEERAKGNILERFSAQQFPDLHSELNLSSLELGDSALYFCASSATLEGPNEKLFFGSGTQLSVL.

CDR3 DNA sequence: TGCGCCAGCAGCAGACTAGCGGGGGGGCCCGACGAGCAGTACTTC. This translates into CASSRLAGGPDEQYF. The chain links TRBV4-1 to TRBJ2-7; 14 bases fit TRBD2. Germline CDR1 is MGHRA and CDR2 is YSYEKL. This CDR3 spans 15 amino acids. The junction had 5 bases not matched to a gene; V was cut back by 5 bases and J by 5 bases.

The gene calls are TRBV4-1 and TRBJ1-5, with D possibly being TRBD1 (5 bases). The V end lost 3 bases, the J end lost 1 base, and 13 bases lay between the germline ends. The CDR3 has 16 amino acids. CDR1 and CDR2 (germline): MGHRA, YSYEKL. CDR3 in amino acids: CASSQQPGPSNQPQHF. The CDR3, as DNA: TGCGCCAGCAGCCAGCAACCGGGGCCAAGCAATCAGCCCCAGCATTTT.

The chain is built from TRBV5-1 and TRBJ2-1; D is perhaps TRBD1 (6 bases). Trimming pared 7 bases from V and 6 bases from J, leaving 14 bases between. CDR1 is SGHRS, CDR2 YFSETQ, per germline. The CDR3 runs 13 residues. CDR3 region: CASGQWVGNEQFF. The CDR3 nucleotides read TGCGCCAGCGGACAGTGGGTGGGCAATGAGCAGTTCTTC.

This rearrangement joins TRBV5-1 to TRBJ2-3; 7 nucleotides align to TRBD1. From germline, CDR1 is SGHRS and CDR2 YFSETQ. V shed 4 bases, J shed 4 bases, and the junction held 9 bases outside the gene matches. The CDR3 has 15 amino acids. Here the CDR3 reads CASSPTGFVADTQYF. The CDR3 DNA is TGCGCCAGCAGCCCGACAGGGTTTGTTGCAGATACGCAGTATTTT. The complete variable domain, with remaining parts taken from reference TRBV5-1 and TRBJ2-3, reads KAGVTQTPRYLIKTRGQQVTLSCSPISGHRSVSWYQQTPGQGLQFLFEYFSETQRNKGNFPGRFSGRQFSNSRSEMNVSTLELGDSALYLCASSPTGFVADTQYFGPGTRLTVL.

V and J are TRBV7-9 and TRBJ1-1, with TRBD1 identical over 9 bases. The V gene's germline CDR1 is SEHNR and CDR2 FQNEAQ (reference sequence). The CDR3 has 17 residues. V trimming: 0 bases; J trimming: 1 base; junction bases outside the gene matches: 6. DNA for the CDR3: TGTGCCAGCAGCTTAGCTTTGGACAGGGGTTGGAACACTGAAGCTTTCTTT. Amino acid sequence: CASSLALDRGWNTEAFF.

This sequence joins TRBV20-1 and TRBJ2-7; no definite D call. The CDR3 has 11 residues. Germline CDR1 DFQATT, CDR2 SNEGSKA (reference sequence). V was pared by 4 bases and J by 0 bases, with 4 bases between. The CDR3 region is CSATGSYEQYF. The CDR3 DNA is TGCAGTGCTACCGGCTCCTACGAGCAGTACTTC.

The V and J genes are TRBV19 and TRBJ1-5; D is unclear. Trimming took 6 bases from V and 11 from J, leaving 20 bases between them. There are 14 residues in the CDR3. CDR1 is LNHDA, CDR2 SQIVND, per germline (reference sequence). CDR3 residues: CASSLEGLGLAQHF. CDR3 nucleotides: TGTGCCAGTAGCTTGGAGGGCCTCGGGTTGGCCCAGCATTTT.

CDR3 protein: CASSTGQRDTEAFF. The DNA of the CDR3 is TGTGCCAGCAGCACGGGACAGAGAGACACTGAAGCTTTCTTT. V usage is TRBV9 and J usage is TRBJ1-1; 7 bases map to TRBD1. The CDR3 totals 14 residues. Germline CDR1 is SGDLS and CDR2 is YYNGEE. V dropped 4 bases and J dropped 3; count of bases not matched to a gene: 6.

The rearrangement uses TRBV18 and TRBJ2-1; D is unclear. V gave up 6 bases and J gave up 0 bases, with 12 bases separating them. The length of the CDR3 is 15 residues. Germline loops: CDR1 KGHSH, CDR2 LQKENI. The CDR3 DNA reads as TGTGCCAGCTCGCAAGGAGTCACCTCCTACAATGAGCAGTTCTTC. This encodes CASSQGVTSYNEQFF.

This clone was seen a single time. V usage is TRBV18 and J usage is TRBJ1-1, with a weak D call TRBD1 (5 bases). The CDR3 is 14 residues long. CDR1 is KGHSH, CDR2 LQKENI, per germline. Trimming took 4 bases from V and 5 from J, leaving 14 bases between them. This CDR3 reads CASSLGTEVTEAFF. The CDR3 DNA follows: TGTGCCAGCTCACTAGGGACCGAAGTAACTGAAGCTTTCTTT.

The chain recombines TRBV5-1 with TRBJ1-5; D perhaps matches TRBD1 (6 bases). Germline V gives CDR1 SGHRS, CDR2 YFSETQ. The V gene lost 2 bases and the J gene lost 0 bases, with 12 bases spanning the gap. The CDR3 sequence is 16 residues long. CDR3 nucleotide sequence: TGCGCCAGCAGCTTACAGGGCTCCTATAGCAATCAGCCCCAGCATTTT. It yields the protein CASSLQGSYSNQPQHF. Full variable domain (missing parts from reference TRBV5-1 and TRBJ1-5): KAGVTQTPRYLIKTRGQQVTLSCSPISGHRSVSWYQQTPGQGLQFLFEYFSETQRNKGNFPGRFSGRQFSNSRSEMNVSTLELGDSALYLCASSLQGSYSNQPQHFGDGTRLSIL.

This sequence joins TRBV5-1 and TRBJ1-1; D is perhaps TRBD1 (5 bases). Germline values: CDR1 SGHRS, CDR2 YFSETQ. Trimming cost V 1 base and J 1 base, with 17 bases left between them. The CDR3 has 17 amino acids. CDR3 bases: TGCGCCAGCAGCTTGTGGAGTGACAGAGAGGGGAACACTGAAGCTTTCTTT. This gives the protein CASSLWSDREGNTEAFF.

The chain joins TRBV6-1 to TRBJ1-1; possible D gene TRBD1, 5 bases. CDR1 and CDR2 from the germline V gene are MNHNS and SASEGT. CDR3 length: 14 amino acids. V was pared by 5 bases and J by 0 bases, with 10 bases between. As DNA, the CDR3 is TGTGCCAGCAGTATGGGGGGTCTGAACACTGAAGCTTTCTTT. This gives the protein CASSMGGLNTEAFF.